This T cell receptor (beta chain) originates from a study of blood T cell repertoires in COVID-19. Study-level background: Both acute and convalescent COVID-19 samples were obtained from the United States, Italy and Spain. T cells, B-cell-depleted T cells, or PBMCs supplied cDNA or gDNA.

Per the original data handling: Amplification with reference gene primers provided the estimates of nucleated cell counts. TCRdb's table, derived via immunoSEQ multiplex PCR, lists solely in-frame clones and lacks some. That table supplies the V and J calls and clone size; D and trimming were determined from the DNA. The sample contains under 95,000 clones, roughly 90% of which appear only once. CDR1 is SGHAT and CDR2 is FQNNGV in the germline V gene. The CDR3 totals 13 residues. The V end lost 1 base, the J end lost 6 bases, and 10 bases lay between the germline ends. The V and J genes are TRBV11-2 and TRBJ2-7, with D possibly TRBD2 on 5 matching bases. The receptor was derived from a woman older than 75 with acute or convalescent COVID-19. The sequenced material came from peripheral blood. DNA for the CDR3: TGTGCCAGCAGCTTAGTCGGGATGGGCGAGCAGTACTTC. Translation: CASSLVGMGEQYF.